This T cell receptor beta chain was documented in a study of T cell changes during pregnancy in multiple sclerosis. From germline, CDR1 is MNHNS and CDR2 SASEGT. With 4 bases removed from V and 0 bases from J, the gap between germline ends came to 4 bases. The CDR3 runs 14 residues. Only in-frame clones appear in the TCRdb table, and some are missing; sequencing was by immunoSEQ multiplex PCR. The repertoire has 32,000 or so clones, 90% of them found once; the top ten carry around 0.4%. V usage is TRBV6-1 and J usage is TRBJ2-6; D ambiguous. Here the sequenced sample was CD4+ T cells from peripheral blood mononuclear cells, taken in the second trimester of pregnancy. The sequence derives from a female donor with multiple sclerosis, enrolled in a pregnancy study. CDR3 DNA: TGTGCCAGCAGTGGTAGCTCTGGGGCCAACGTCCTGACTTTC. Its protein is CASSGSSGANVLTF.